This T cell receptor (beta chain) was sequenced for a study of tumor-infiltrating lymphocytes in localized non-small cell lung cancer. Remarks on this clone: The junction departs from germline at one end; a sequencing error may be responsible. Other DNA sequences in the sample encode the same CDR3.

The method was immunoSEQ multiplex PCR; TCRdb's version includes in-frame clones alone and lacks a portion of them. The table lists about 14,000 clones, 70% to 80% of them singletons, with 4.1% in the top ten. Germline-derived CDR1 and CDR2 are SGHAT and FQNNGV. This CDR3 has 17 residues. The chain joins TRBV11-2 to TRBJ2-7; tentatively, D is TRBD1 (5 bases). Sequencing was performed on lung tumor tissue. The TCR originated in a human donor with non-small cell lung cancer. The CDR3 nucleotides are TGTGCTAGCAGACTCAGCTTCCCACCAGGGCAGGCCTACGAGCAGTACTTC. Its translation: CASRLSFPPGQAYEQYF.